The 20 T cell receptor beta chains presented below share a single source sample, sequenced in a study of blood T cell repertoires in COVID-19. This table comes from immunoSEQ multiplex PCR, and its TCRdb copy is limited to in-frame clones, with some not included. The repertoire holds around 190,000 clones, just over 85% seen once, with roughly 8.9% in the top ten. Sequencing used PBMCs or T cells enriched from blood (not recorded which). The receptors were sampled from a young woman who had recovered from COVID-19.

This chain uses TRBV2 with TRBJ2-3; D may be TRBD2 (6 bases). Germline values: CDR1 SNHLY, CDR2 FYNNEI. This CDR3 comprises 13 residues. Trimming removed 7 bases from V and 4 bases from J, with 12 bases in between. The CDR3 sequence is CASNNPSADTQYF. For the CDR3, the DNA is TGTGCCAGCAACAACCCTAGCGCAGATACGCAGTATTTT.

For the CDR3, the DNA is TGTGCCAGCAGTTACTCGTCGGGGGGGCGGGAGCAGTACTTC. It translates to CASSYSSGGREQYF. J is TRBJ2-7 and V is TRBV6-5; 8 bases map to TRBD2. The CDR3 runs to 14 residues. V gave up 0 bases and J gave up 7 bases; unmatched junction bases: 5. Germline CDR1 reads MNHEY; CDR2 reads SVGAGI.

This clone was seen a single time. The V gene is TRBV7-2, the J gene TRBJ1-6; D is perhaps TRBD1 (5 bases). The CDR3 totals 18 residues. Germline V gene sequence: CDR1 SGHTA, CDR2 FQGNSA. Trimming removed 0 bases at V and 0 bases at J, with 12 bases between. CDR3 region: CASSLAIRGGSYNSPLHF. The CDR3 bases are TGTGCCAGCAGCTTAGCGATTCGGGGGGGCTCCTATAATTCACCCCTCCACTTT. Combining the CDR3 with reference TRBV7-2 and TRBJ1-6 gives the whole variable domain GAGVSQSPSNKVTEKGKDVELRCDPISGHTALYWYRQSLGQGLEFLIYFQGNSAPDKSGLPSDRFSAERTGGSVSTLTIQRTQQEDSAVYLCASSLAIRGGSYNSPLHFGNGTRLTVT.

The chain uses TRBV5-1 and TRBJ1-1; TRBD1 aligns across 8 bases. The CDR3 extends over 16 amino acids. The germline V gene has CDR1 SGHRS and CDR2 YFSETQ. V shed 4 bases, J shed 5 bases, and the junction held 13 bases outside the gene matches. The CDR3 sequence: CASSLDRGSMITEAFF. The DNA for the CDR3 is TGCGCCAGCAGCCTAGACAGGGGATCGATGATAACTGAAGCTTTCTTT.

This sequence joins TRBV3-1 (or the pseudogene TRBV3-2) and TRBJ2-7; D perhaps matches TRBD2 (6 bases). The CDR3 is 17 amino acids. Germline V CDR1 and CDR2: LGHDT, YNNKEL (reference sequence). Trimming pared 2 bases from V and 2 bases from J, leaving 19 bases between. CDR3 in DNA: TGTGCCAGCAGCCAAATGGGCGGGGCTAGTCTAGCCTACGAGCAGTACTTC. Its translation: CASSQMGGASLAYEQYF.

DNA for the CDR3: TGTGCCAGCAGGGAGGGTTCACTACAGGGGGCAGAGTTCTTC. Amino acid sequence: CASREGSLQGAEFF. The chain uses TRBV2 and TRBJ2-1; TRBD1 aligns across 9 bases. The CDR3 is 14 residues long. Losses at the gene ends were 6 bases for V and 14 bases for J; bases not matched to a gene: 14. Germline CDR1 and CDR2: SNHLY and FYNNEI.

The rearrangement links TRBV7-9 to TRBJ1-6; 8 bases fit TRBD1. Germline trimming cut 11 bases from V and 7 bases from J; bases unmatched to any gene: 13. The CDR3 totals 15 residues. Germline loops: CDR1 SEHNR, CDR2 FQNEAQ (reference sequence). CDR3: CAGSRDRGGNSPLHF. Here the CDR3 DNA reads TGTGCCGGCTCCAGAGACAGGGGAGGAAATTCACCCCTCCACTTT.

The chain combines TRBV28 with TRBJ1-1; TRBD1 aligns across 7 bases. The V gene's germline CDR1 is MDHEN and CDR2 SYDVKM. The J segment lost 6 bases and the V segment lost 6 bases, leaving 16 bases of the junction unmatched. There are 16 residues in the CDR3. CDR3 DNA: TGTGCCAGCAGCTTGATCCCCGGACAGGCCGGGGCTGAAGCTTTCTTT. Residues: CASSLIPGQAGAEAFF.

This rearrangement joins TRBV19 to TRBJ1-4; 7 bases are a match to TRBD1. This CDR3 has 14 residues. The germline CDR1 and CDR2 sequences are LNHDA and SQIVND (reference sequence). After removal of 3 bases from V and 7 bases from J, the junction contained 5 bases not matched to a gene. The CDR3: CASSMGRGSEKLFF. CDR3 nucleotides: TGTGCCAGTAGTATGGGCAGGGGGTCTGAAAAACTGTTTTTT.

This chain connects TRBV19 to TRBJ1-3; D gene ambiguous. Between the trimmed V and J ends, which lost 1 base and 0 bases, there was a span of 4 bases. The germline gives CDR1 LNHDA, CDR2 SQIVND (reference sequence). This CDR3 has 14 residues. For the CDR3, the DNA is TGTGCCAGTAGTATAGCGTACTCTGGAAACACCATATATTTT. The encoded protein is CASSIAYSGNTIYF.

V is TRBV12-3 or TRBV12-4 and J is TRBJ1-1; D possibly corresponds to TRBD1 (6 bases). The CDR3 length is 11 residues. V was clipped by 6 bases and J by 12 bases, with 14 bases between them. DNA of the CDR3: TGTGCCAGCAGACAGGGAATGAAGTCTTTCTTT. Encoded protein: CASRQGMKSFF.

The chain employs TRBV5-6 and TRBJ2-7, with D unclear. This CDR3 is built from 14 residues. V was cut by 4 bases and J by 5 bases, with 16 bases left in between. Per the germline V gene, CDR1 is SGHDT and CDR2 is YYEEEE. The CDR3, as DNA: TGTGCCAGCAGCCTGGTATCAGGTAACCACGAGCAGTACTTC. This sequence encodes CASSLVSGNHEQYF.

V usage is TRBV15 and J usage is TRBJ2-1, with D maybe TRBD2 (5 bases). Germline CDR1 reads LNHNV; CDR2 reads YYDKDF (reference sequence). Trimming shortened V by 0 bases and J by 6 bases, and 9 bases separated the two germline ends. This CDR3 spans 14 amino acids. The DNA of the CDR3 is TGTGCCACCAGCAGAGATAGGAGCGGCAATGAGCAGTTCTTC. Translating it yields CATSRDRSGNEQFF.

The chain joins TRBV2 to TRBJ2-1, with 7 bases matching TRBD1. The CDR3 totals 15 residues. V trimming: 6 bases; J trimming: 3 bases; junction bases outside the gene matches: 8. Germline assignment: CDR1 SNHLY and CDR2 FYNNEI. CDR3 DNA: TGTGCCAGCAGCCAAGCTCGACAGGGCTACAATGAGCAGTTCTTC. Protein product: CASSQARQGYNEQFF.

This chain connects TRBV11-3 to TRBJ1-1; D is ambiguous. Trimming pared 5 bases from V and 1 base from J, leaving 14 bases between. This CDR3 is built from 15 residues. Germline V gene data show CDR1 as SGHNT and CDR2 as YENEEA. CDR3 amino acids: CASSKRTTGNTEAFF. CDR3 sequence (DNA): TGTGCCAGCAGCAAACGTACTACCGGGAACACTGAAGCTTTCTTT.

This sequence joins TRBV6-5 and TRBJ2-7, with 8 bases matching TRBD1. The CDR3 has 13 amino acids. Germline V CDR1 and CDR2: MNHEY, SVGAGI. With V trimmed by 8 bases and J by 0 bases, 3 bases remained unmatched. CDR3 coding DNA: TGTGCCAGCGGACAGGGCCACTCCTACGAGCAGTACTTC. Encoded protein: CASGQGHSYEQYF.

The chain joins TRBV11-3 to TRBJ2-1; 8 bases agree with TRBD2. Per germline, CDR1 SGHNT and CDR2 YENEEA. The CDR3 consists of 15 residues. V trimming: 3 bases; J trimming: 8 bases; junction bases outside the gene matches: 9. The CDR3 DNA follows: TGTGCCAGCAGCTTCAGGAGCGGGAGTAGTGATGAGCAGTTCTTC. Its protein is CASSFRSGSSDEQFF.

The J gene is TRBJ1-5, the V gene TRBV28, with 8 bases identical to TRBD1. Germline trimming cut 6 bases from V and 6 bases from J; bases unmatched to any gene: 10. The CDR3 is 15 amino acids. CDR1 and CDR2 (germline): MDHEN, SYDVKM. The CDR3 loop is CASSWAGGSPQPQHF. The CDR3 DNA sequence: TGTGCCAGCAGCTGGGCAGGGGGCTCCCCTCAGCCCCAGCATTTT.

This chain connects TRBV19 to TRBJ1-2, with 9 bases aligning to TRBD1. Per germline, CDR1 LNHDA and CDR2 SQIVND (reference sequence). V gave up 2 bases and J gave up 10 bases; unmatched junction bases: 14. This CDR3 comprises 16 residues. Written as DNA, the CDR3 is TGTGCCAGTAGTATAACGGGACAGGGCCCGGGAGAATCCTACACCTTC. Its protein is CASSITGQGPGESYTF.

The chain recombines TRBV27 with TRBJ2-7; 12 bases map to TRBD2. V was clipped by 5 bases and J by 4 bases; unmatched bases: 6. Germline V lookup: CDR1 MNHEY, CDR2 SMNVEV (reference sequence). This CDR3 comprises 15 residues. The CDR3 DNA reads as TGTGCCAGCAGTCCACGGACTAGCGGGGATTACGAGCAGTACTTC. Its translation: CASSPRTSGDYEQYF.